The T cell receptor beta chain described here comes from a study of CD8 T cells in Susac syndrome. About 0.45 to 1 ug RNA was reverse transcribed with random hexamers. The method of amplification for TCR beta CDR3 was immunoSEQ multiplex PCR, covering 54 Vbeta and 13 Jbeta. TCRdb reprocessed the immunoSEQ multiplex PCR reads with MiXCR, giving one entry per CDR3 protein. The sample lists under 200,000 distinct CDR3 sequences, over 85% occurring once. The CDR3 has 15 residues. Germline V CDR1 and CDR2: SGHRS, YFSETQ. Trimming cost V 4 bases and J 7 bases; bases outside gene matches: 8. This clonotype originated in a human donor in good health. Sequencing was done on a sample of CD4+ T cells from PBMCs. The chain combines TRBV5-1 with TRBJ1-6; 7 nucleotides align to TRBD1. The CDR3 reads CASSPRQGQNSPLHF. The CDR3 DNA reads TGCGCCAGCAGCCCTCGACAGGGCCAAAATTCACCCCTCCACTTT.